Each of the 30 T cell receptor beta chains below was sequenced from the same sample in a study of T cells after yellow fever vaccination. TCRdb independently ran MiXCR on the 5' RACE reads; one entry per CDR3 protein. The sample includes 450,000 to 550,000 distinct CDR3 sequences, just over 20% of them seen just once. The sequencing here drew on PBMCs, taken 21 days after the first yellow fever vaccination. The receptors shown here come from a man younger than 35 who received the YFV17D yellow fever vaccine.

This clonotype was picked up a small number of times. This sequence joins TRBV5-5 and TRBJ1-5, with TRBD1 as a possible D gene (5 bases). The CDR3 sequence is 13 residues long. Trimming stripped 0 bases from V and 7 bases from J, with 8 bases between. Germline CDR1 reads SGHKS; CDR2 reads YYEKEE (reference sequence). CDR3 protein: CASSLEWGQPQHF. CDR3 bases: TGTGCCAGCAGCTTGGAGTGGGGGCAGCCCCAGCATTTT.

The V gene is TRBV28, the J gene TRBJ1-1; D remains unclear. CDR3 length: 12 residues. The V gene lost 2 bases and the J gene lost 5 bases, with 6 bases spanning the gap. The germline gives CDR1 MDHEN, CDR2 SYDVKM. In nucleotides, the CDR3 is TGTGCCAGCAGTTTAGCAGAGACTGAAGCTTTCTTT. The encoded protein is CASSLAETEAFF.

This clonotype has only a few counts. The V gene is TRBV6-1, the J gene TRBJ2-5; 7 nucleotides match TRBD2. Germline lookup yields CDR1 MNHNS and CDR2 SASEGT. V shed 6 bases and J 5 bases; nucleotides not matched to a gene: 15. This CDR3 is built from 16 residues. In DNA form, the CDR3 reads TGTGCCAGCAGCCAAACCTTGACTAGCCTCAGGGAGACCCAGTACTTC. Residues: CASSQTLTSLRETQYF.

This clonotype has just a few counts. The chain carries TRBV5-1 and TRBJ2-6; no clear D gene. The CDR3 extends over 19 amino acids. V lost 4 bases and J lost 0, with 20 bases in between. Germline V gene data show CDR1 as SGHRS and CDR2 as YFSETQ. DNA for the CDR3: TGCGCCAGCAGCGAACGGCCCCAGGCACAGCTCTCTGGGGCCAACGTCCTGACTTTC. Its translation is CASSERPQAQLSGANVLTF.

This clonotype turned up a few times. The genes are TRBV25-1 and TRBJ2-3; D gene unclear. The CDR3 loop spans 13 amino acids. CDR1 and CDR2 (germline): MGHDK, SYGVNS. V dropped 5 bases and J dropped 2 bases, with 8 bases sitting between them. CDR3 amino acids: CASSTLNTDTQYF. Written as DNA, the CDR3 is TGTGCCAGCAGTACCCTAAACACAGATACGCAGTATTTT. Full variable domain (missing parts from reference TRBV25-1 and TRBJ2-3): EADIYQTPRYLVIGTGKKITLECSQTMGHDKMYWYQQDPGMELHLIHYSYGVNSTEKGDLSSESTVSRIRTEHFPLTLESARPSHTSQYLCASSTLNTDTQYFGPGTRLTVL.

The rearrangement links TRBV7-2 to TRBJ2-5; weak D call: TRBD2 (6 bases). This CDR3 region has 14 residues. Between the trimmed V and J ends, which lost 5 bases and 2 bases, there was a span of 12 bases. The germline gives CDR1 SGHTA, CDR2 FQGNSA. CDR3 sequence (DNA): TGTGCCAGCAGCCCTCGACTAGTGCAAGAGACCCAGTACTTC. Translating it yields CASSPRLVQETQYF.

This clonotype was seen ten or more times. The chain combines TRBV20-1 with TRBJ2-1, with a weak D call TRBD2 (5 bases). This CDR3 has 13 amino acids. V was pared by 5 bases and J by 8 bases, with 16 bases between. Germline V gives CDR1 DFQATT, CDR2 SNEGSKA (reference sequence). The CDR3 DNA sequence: TGCAGTGCTCCGGACTCAAGAGAGGATGAGCAGTTCTTC. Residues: CSAPDSREDEQFF.

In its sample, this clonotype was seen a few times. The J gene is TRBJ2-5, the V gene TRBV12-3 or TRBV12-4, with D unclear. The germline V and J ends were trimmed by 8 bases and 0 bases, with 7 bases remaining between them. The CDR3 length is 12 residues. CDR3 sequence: CASGNYQETQYF. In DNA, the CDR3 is TGTGCCAGCGGTAATTACCAAGAGACCCAGTACTTC.

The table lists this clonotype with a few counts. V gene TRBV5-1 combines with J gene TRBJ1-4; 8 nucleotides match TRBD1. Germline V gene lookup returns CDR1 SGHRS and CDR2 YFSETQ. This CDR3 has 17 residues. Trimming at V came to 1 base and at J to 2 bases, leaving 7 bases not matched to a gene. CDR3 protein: CASSLFPGGSTNEKLFF. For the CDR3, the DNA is TGCGCCAGCAGCTTGTTCCCAGGGGGCTCCACTAATGAAAAACTGTTTTTT. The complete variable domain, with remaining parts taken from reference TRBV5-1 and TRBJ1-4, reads KAGVTQTPRYLIKTRGQQVTLSCSPISGHRSVSWYQQTPGQGLQFLFEYFSETQRNKGNFPGRFSGRQFSNSRSEMNVSTLELGDSALYLCASSLFPGGSTNEKLFFGSGTQLSVL.

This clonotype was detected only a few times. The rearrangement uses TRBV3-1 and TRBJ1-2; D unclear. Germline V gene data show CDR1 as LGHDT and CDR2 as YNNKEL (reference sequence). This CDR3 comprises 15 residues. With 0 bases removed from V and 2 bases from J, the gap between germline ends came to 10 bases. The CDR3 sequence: CASSQDLARNYGYTF. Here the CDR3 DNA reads TGTGCCAGCAGCCAAGATCTCGCCAGGAACTATGGCTACACCTTC.

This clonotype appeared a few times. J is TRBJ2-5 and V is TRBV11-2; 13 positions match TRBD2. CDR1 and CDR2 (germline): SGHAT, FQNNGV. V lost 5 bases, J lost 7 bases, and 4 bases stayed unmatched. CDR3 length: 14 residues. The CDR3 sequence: CASSTSGGAGTQYF. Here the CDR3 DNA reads TGTGCCAGCAGCACTAGCGGGGGGGCGGGGACCCAGTACTTC.

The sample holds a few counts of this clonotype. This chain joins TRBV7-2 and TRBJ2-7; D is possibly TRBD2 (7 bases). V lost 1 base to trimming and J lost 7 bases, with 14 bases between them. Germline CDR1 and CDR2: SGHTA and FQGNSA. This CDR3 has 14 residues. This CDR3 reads CASSLVWGGQEQYF. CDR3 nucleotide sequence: TGTGCCAGCAGCTTAGTTTGGGGGGGGCAGGAGCAGTACTTC.

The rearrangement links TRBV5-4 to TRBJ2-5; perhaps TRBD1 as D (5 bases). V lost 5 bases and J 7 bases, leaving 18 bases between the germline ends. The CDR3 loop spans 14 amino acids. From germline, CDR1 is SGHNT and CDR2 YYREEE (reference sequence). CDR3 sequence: CASSSYKTTGTQYF. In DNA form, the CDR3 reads TGTGCCAGCAGTTCATACAAAACCACAGGGACCCAGTACTTC.

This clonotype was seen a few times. For the CDR3, the DNA is TGTGCCAGCTCACCACTCCAAGCGGTGAGCTCCTACGAGCAGTACTTC. This sequence encodes CASSPLQAVSSYEQYF. The chain joins TRBV18 to TRBJ2-7; D is perhaps TRBD2 (5 bases). The CDR3 is 16 residues long. Trimming removed 1 base at V and 0 bases at J, with 13 bases between. CDR1 KGHSH and CDR2 LQKENI come from the germline V gene.

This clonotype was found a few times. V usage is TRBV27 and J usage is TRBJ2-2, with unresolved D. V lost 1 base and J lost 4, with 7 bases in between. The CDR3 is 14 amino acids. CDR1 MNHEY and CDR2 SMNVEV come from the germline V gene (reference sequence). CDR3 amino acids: CASSLLTATGELFF. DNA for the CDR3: TGTGCCAGCAGTTTATTAACAGCCACCGGGGAGCTGTTTTTT.

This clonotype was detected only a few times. CDR3 coding DNA: TGCGCCAGCAGCGAGGGCAGGGTGGGTCAGCCCCAGCATTTT. This codes for CASSEGRVGQPQHF. The chain couples TRBV5-1 to TRBJ1-5; perhaps TRBD1 as D (5 bases). The CDR3 is 14 residues long. Germline loops: CDR1 SGHRS, CDR2 YFSETQ. V was clipped by 4 bases and J by 6 bases, with 14 bases between them.

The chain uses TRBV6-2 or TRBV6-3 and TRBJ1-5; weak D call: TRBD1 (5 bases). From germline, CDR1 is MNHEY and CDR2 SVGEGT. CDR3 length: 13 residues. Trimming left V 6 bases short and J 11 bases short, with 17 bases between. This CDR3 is CASRHHRRTSQHF. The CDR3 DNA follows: TGTGCCAGCAGGCATCACAGGCGGACGTCCCAGCATTTT.

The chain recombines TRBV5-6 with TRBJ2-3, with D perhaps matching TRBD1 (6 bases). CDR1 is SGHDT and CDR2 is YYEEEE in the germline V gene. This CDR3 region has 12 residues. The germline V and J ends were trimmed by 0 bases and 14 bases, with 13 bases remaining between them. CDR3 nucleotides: TGTGCCAGCAGCTTGGAAGAAGGGGGTCCGTATTTT. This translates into CASSLEEGGPYF.

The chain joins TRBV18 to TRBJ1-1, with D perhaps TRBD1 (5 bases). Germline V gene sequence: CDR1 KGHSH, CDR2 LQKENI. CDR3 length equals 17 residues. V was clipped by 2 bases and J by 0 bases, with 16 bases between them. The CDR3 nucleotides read TGTGCCAGCTCACCAGCCGGGCGGGGCCGCATGAACACTGAAGCTTTCTTT. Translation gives CASSPAGRGRMNTEAFF.

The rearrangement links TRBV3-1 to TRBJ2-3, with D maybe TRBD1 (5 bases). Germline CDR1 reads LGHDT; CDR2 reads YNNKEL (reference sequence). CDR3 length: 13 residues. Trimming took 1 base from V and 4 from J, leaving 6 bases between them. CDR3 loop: CASSQGGPDTQYF. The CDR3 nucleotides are TGTGCCAGCAGCCAAGGGGGCCCAGATACGCAGTATTTT.

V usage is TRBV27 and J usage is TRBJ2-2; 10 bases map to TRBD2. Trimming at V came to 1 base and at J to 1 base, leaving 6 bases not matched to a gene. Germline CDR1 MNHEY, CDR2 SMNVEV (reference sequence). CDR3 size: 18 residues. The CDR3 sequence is CASSLYPSGGRNTGELFF. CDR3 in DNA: TGTGCCAGCAGTTTATATCCTAGCGGGGGAAGGAACACCGGGGAGCTGTTTTTT.

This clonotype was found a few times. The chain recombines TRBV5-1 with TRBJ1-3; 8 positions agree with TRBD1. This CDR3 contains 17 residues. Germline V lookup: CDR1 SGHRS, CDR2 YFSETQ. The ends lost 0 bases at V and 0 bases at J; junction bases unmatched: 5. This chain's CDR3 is CASSLGTGPTSGNTIYF. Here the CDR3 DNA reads TGCGCCAGCAGCTTGGGGACAGGGCCGACCTCTGGAAACACCATATATTTT.

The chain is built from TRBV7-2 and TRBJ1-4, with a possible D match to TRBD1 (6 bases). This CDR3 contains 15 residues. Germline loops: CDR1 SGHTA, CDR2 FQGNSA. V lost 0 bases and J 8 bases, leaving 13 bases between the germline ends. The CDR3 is CASSLARGVGEKLFF. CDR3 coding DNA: TGTGCCAGCAGCTTAGCAAGGGGGGTTGGGGAAAAACTGTTTTTT.

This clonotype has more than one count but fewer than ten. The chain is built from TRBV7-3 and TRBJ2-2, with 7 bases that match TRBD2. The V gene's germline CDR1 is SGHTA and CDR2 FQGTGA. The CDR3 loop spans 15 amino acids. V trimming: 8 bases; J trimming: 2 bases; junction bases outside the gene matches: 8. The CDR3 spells CASALSGDNTGELFF. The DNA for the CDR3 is TGTGCCAGCGCCCTGAGCGGGGACAACACCGGGGAGCTGTTTTTT.

The CDR3 protein is CASSPWGGANTGELFF. CDR3 DNA: TGTGCCAGCAGCCCCTGGGGCGGTGCGAACACCGGGGAGCTGTTTTTT. The chain carries TRBV7-6 and TRBJ2-2, with D tentatively TRBD1 (5 bases). Germline V lookup: CDR1 SGHVS, CDR2 FNYEAQ. The CDR3 totals 16 residues. The germline V and J ends were trimmed by 5 bases and 0 bases, with 13 bases remaining between them. Using reference TRBV7-6 and TRBJ2-2 for the parts outside the CDR3, the full variable domain is GAGVSQSPRYKVTKRGQDVALRCDPISGHVSLYWYRQALGQGPEFLTYFNYEAQQDKSGLPNDRFSAERPEGSISTLTIQRTEQRDSAMYRCASSPWGGANTGELFFGEGSRLTVL.

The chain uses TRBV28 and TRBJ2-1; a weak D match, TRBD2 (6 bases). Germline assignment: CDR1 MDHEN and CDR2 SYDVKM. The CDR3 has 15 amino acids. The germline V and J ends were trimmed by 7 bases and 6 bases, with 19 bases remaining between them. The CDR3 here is CASMEGNLGGNEQFF. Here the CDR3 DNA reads TGTGCCAGCATGGAGGGGAACCTCGGGGGCAATGAGCAGTTCTTC.

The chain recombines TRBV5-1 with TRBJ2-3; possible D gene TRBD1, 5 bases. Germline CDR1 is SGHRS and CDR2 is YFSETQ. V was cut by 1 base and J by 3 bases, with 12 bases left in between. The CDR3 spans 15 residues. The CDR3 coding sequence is TGCGCCAGCAGCTTGCAAGTAGGGGTTACAGATACGCAGTATTTT. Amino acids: CASSLQVGVTDTQYF.

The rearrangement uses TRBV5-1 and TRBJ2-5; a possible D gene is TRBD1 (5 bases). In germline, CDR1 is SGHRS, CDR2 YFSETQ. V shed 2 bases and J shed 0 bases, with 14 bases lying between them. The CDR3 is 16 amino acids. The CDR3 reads CASSLQAPPYQETQYF. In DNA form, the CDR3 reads TGCGCCAGCAGCTTACAGGCTCCTCCGTACCAAGAGACCCAGTACTTC.

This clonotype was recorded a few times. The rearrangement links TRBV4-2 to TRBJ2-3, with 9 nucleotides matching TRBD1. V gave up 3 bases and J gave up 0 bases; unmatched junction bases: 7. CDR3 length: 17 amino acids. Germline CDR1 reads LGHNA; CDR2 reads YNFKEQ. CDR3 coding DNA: TGTGCCAGCAGCCAGGAGACAGGGGGACATAGCACAGATACGCAGTATTTT. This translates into CASSQETGGHSTDTQYF.

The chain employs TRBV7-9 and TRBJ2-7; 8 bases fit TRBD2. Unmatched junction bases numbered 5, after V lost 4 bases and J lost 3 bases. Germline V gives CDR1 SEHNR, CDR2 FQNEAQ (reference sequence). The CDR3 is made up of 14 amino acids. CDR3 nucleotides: TGTGCCAGCAGCTCTCCTCGGGGGGGCTACGAGCAGTACTTC. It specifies CASSSPRGGYEQYF.